The T cell receptor (beta chain) under discussion was sequenced for a study of T cell responses to AZD1222 COVID-19 vaccine. Germline assignment: CDR1 MNHEY and CDR2 SVGAGI. The V end was cut by 6 bases, the J end by 7 bases, with 10 bases between. This CDR3 contains 13 residues. Study-level points and caveats: Clonal diversity was possibly underestimated; the donors were predominantly white British and more often female. The CD4 TCRs associated with vaccination extended across spike and predominated at 160-218 and 743-854. The study reported that nearly half of spike-specific TCRs target unmutated variant regions. Increased Spike-specific TCR breadth and depth were observed after two AZD1222 doses.

Profiling relied on immunoSEQ multiplex PCR, and the TCRdb table lists in-frame clones only, not all of them. The sample includes more than 60,000 clones, about 85% of them seen just once. A word on this clone: Its antigen is unidentified.

The chain combines TRBV6-5 with TRBJ1-6; unclear D gene. The TCR originated in an adult in good health. The sample here was peripheral blood, taken on day 0 of AZD1222 vaccination. CDR3 residues: CASSRAANSPLHF. The CDR3 nucleotides are TGTGCCAGCAGCCGGGCCGCGAATTCACCCCTCCACTTT.